Following are 14 T cell receptor beta chains from one sample sequenced in a study. The sequencer was an Illumina MiSeq. Using fastp at Q25 and MiXCR, TCRdb reprocessed the public reads and kept productive beta chains. When rows share a CDR3 protein, they turn into one entry using the most common DNA and genes. Recorded for this sample are about 4,900 distinct CDR3 sequences; about 8.3% of them occurred a single time. The top ten constitute roughly 8.7% of the sample. What was sequenced was CD4+ T cells from synovial fluid. Receptors were obtained from a human donor with rheumatoid arthritis.

This clonotype appeared many times. The chain employs TRBV7-9 and TRBJ2-2, with 8 bases that match TRBD1. With 0 bases clipped from V and 1 base from J, the junction kept 4 bases outside the gene matches. Germline V lookup: CDR1 SEHNR, CDR2 FQNEAQ (reference sequence). The CDR3 extends over 17 amino acids. In DNA form, the CDR3 reads TGTGCCAGCAGCTTAGCAACGGGGACAGGGAACACCGGGGAGCTGTTTTTT. It encodes CASSLATGTGNTGELFF.

This clonotype came up many times. The gene calls are TRBV4-1 and TRBJ2-1; 9 bases fit TRBD2. Per germline, CDR1 MGHRA and CDR2 YSYEKL. This CDR3 region has 19 residues. V lost 2 bases, J lost 7 bases, and 18 bases stayed unmatched. Here the CDR3 reads CASSQWGGPVAGVLNEQFF. CDR3 nucleotide sequence: TGCGCCAGCAGCCAATGGGGGGGTCCTGTAGCGGGAGTTCTGAATGAGCAGTTCTTC.

The J gene is TRBJ2-4, the V gene TRBV29-1; D ambiguous. Trimming cost V 0 bases and J 6 bases, with 12 bases left between them. CDR1 is SQVTM and CDR2 is ANQGSEA in the germline V gene. The CDR3 covers 14 residues. The CDR3 protein is CSVEDGRVRNIQYF. CDR3 nucleotide sequence: TGCAGCGTTGAAGATGGTCGGGTGCGAAACATTCAGTACTTC.

By share, this clonotype counts as medium-sized. V and J are TRBV2 and TRBJ2-5, with 12 bases fitting TRBD2. Losses at the gene ends were 6 bases for V and 2 bases for J; bases not matched to a gene: 4. Per germline, CDR1 SNHLY and CDR2 FYNNEI. This CDR3 spans 15 amino acids. CDR3 loop: CASRGLAGWQETQYF. The CDR3, as DNA: TGTGCCAGCAGGGGACTAGCGGGCTGGCAAGAGACCCAGTACTTC.

A remark on this clonotype: One end of the junction varies from germline; a read error may be responsible. The chain uses TRBV27 and TRBJ1-2; 8 bases match TRBD1. Germline V gives CDR1 MNHEY, CDR2 SMNVEV (reference sequence). The length of the CDR3 is 14 residues. In nucleotides, the CDR3 is TGTGTCAGCAGTTTCGTGGACAGGGTCTATAGCTACACCTTC. Translating gives CVSSFVDRVYSYTF.

Within the sample, this clonotype is medium-sized. The CDR3 spells CASNTGTSGRGEQYF. CDR3 nucleotide sequence: TGTGCCAGCAACACAGGCACTAGCGGGAGGGGCGAGCAGTACTTC. The genes are TRBV6-1 and TRBJ2-7, with 13 bases that match TRBD2. Trimming at V came to 7 bases and at J to 6 bases, leaving 9 bases not matched to a gene. The CDR3 contains 15 residues. CDR1 MNHNS and CDR2 SASEGT come from the germline V gene.

This clonotype was seen at least ten times. The V call is TRBV28, the J call TRBJ1-2; D unresolved. The germline gives CDR1 MDHEN, CDR2 SYDVKM. Trimming shortened V by 2 bases and J by 8 bases, and 9 bases separated the two germline ends. The CDR3 is made up of 12 amino acids. The CDR3 loop is CASSLTRHGYTF. The CDR3 DNA follows: TGTGCCAGCAGTTTAACCAGGCACGGCTACACCTTC.

This clonotype is classed as medium-sized (0.01 to 0.1%). V gene TRBV11-2 combines with J gene TRBJ2-3; unclear D gene. V lost 1 base to trimming and J lost 2 bases, with 7 bases between them. This CDR3 contains 14 residues. The germline V gene encodes CDR1 SGHAT and CDR2 FQNNGV. The CDR3 nucleotides are TGTGCCAGCAGCTTAGGTGACCTCACAGATACGCAGTATTTT. Residues: CASSLGDLTDTQYF. Variable domain in full (rest from reference TRBV11-2 and TRBJ2-3): EAGVAQSPRYKIIEKRQSVAFWCNPISGHATLYWYQQILGQGPKLLIQFQNNGVVDDSQLPKDRFSAERLKGVDSTLKIQPAKLEDSAVYLCASSLGDLTDTQYFGPGTRLTVL.

This clonotype occurred many times. This chain joins TRBV7-8 and TRBJ2-7; D gene unclear. The V gene lost 1 base and the J gene lost 4 bases, with 8 bases spanning the gap. Per germline, CDR1 SGHVS and CDR2 FQNEAQ. The length of the CDR3 is 13 residues. CDR3 protein: CASSLDDAYEQYF. DNA of the CDR3: TGTGCCAGCAGCTTAGATGACGCTTACGAGCAGTACTTC.

This clonotype was seen once. The rearrangement uses TRBV3-1 and TRBJ2-1; TRBD1 is a possible D gene (5 bases). V lost 0 bases and J 9 bases, leaving 6 bases between the germline ends. Per germline, CDR1 LGHDT and CDR2 YNNKEL (reference sequence). The CDR3 is 12 amino acids. CDR3 nucleotide sequence: TGTGCCAGCAGCCAAGAAAGGGGTGAGCAGTTCTTC. Translation: CASSQERGEQFF.

This clonotype is labeled as medium-sized. V and J are TRBV11-2 and TRBJ2-2; possibly TRBD2 for D (6 bases). Trimming shortened V by 0 bases and J by 5 bases, and 7 bases separated the two germline ends. The germline CDR1 and CDR2 sequences are SGHAT and FQNNGV. The CDR3 has 14 residues. CDR3 bases: TGTGCCAGCAGCTTAGATGGGGGGACCGGGGAGCTGTTTTTT. It is translated as CASSLDGGTGELFF.

This chain uses TRBV20-1 with TRBJ1-1; D might be TRBD1 (5 bases). The CDR3 sequence is 13 residues long. V was trimmed by 0 bases and J by 11 bases, leaving 16 bases between them. Germline CDR1 DFQATT, CDR2 SNEGSKA (reference sequence). CDR3 loop: CSARDSRAEGAFF. The CDR3 DNA is TGCAGTGCTAGAGATTCCCGGGCGGAGGGGGCTTTCTTT.

This clonotype was seen many times. V and J are TRBV12-3 or TRBV12-4 and TRBJ2-7, with D perhaps given as TRBD1 or TRBD2 (6 bases each). V was shortened by 5 bases and J by 3 bases, with 17 bases between the two germline ends. This CDR3 is built from 15 residues. CDR3 residues: CASSPGPRGVYEQYF. The CDR3 DNA reads TGTGCCAGCAGTCCGGGCCCAAGGGGGGTCTACGAGCAGTACTTC.

By share of the sample, this clonotype is medium-sized. This rearrangement joins TRBV5-4 to TRBJ2-1; 7 bases map to TRBD2. Germline V gene data show CDR1 as SGHNT and CDR2 as YYREEE (reference sequence). CDR3 length: 14 amino acids. V lost 3 bases, J lost 3 bases, and 3 bases stayed unmatched. Here the CDR3 reads CASSWGGGYNEQFF. The CDR3 coding sequence is TGTGCCAGCAGCTGGGGGGGAGGCTACAATGAGCAGTTCTTC.